The 9 T cell receptor beta chains presented below share a single source sample, sequenced in a study of T cell repertoires in cytomegalovirus infection. TCRdb reanalysed the reads using MiXCR and keeps one entry per CDR3 protein. The data contain about 680,000 distinct CDR3 sequences, 24% of them singletons. Sequenced sample: CD8+ T cells from PBMCs. The receptor source for this set is a human donor in good health (CMV status not recorded). Some clones in this sample may be carry-over from other donors' samples.

About this clonotype: Its ends do not fully match the called genes, so a read error is possible. The chain has TRBV6-2 or TRBV6-3 and TRBJ1-5; TRBD1 is a possible D gene (6 bases). The CDR3 contains 17 residues. Germline loops: CDR1 MNHEY, CDR2 SVGEGT. The CDR3 nucleotides are TGTGTCAGCAGCCATTCGCCGAGACAGGAACACAACCAGCCCCAGCATTTT. It encodes CVSSHSPRQEHNQPQHF.

The chain uses TRBV20-1 and TRBJ2-1, with 10 bases fitting TRBD1. V gave up 0 bases and J gave up 10 bases; unmatched junction bases: 9. Germline CDR1 is DFQATT and CDR2 is SNEGSKA (reference sequence). The CDR3 loop spans 15 amino acids. In DNA, the CDR3 is TGCAGTGCTAGAGACCCGGGACAGGGGCTGCCGGAGCAGTTCTTC. It is translated as CSARDPGQGLPEQFF.

V usage is TRBV25-1 and J usage is TRBJ1-1; D perhaps matches TRBD1 (5 bases). This CDR3 comprises 15 residues. Trimming took off 0 bases at V and 3 bases at J, with 11 bases between the two ends. Per germline, CDR1 MGHDK and CDR2 SYGVNS. The CDR3 reads CASSEYLGGDTEAFF. The CDR3 DNA follows: TGTGCCAGCAGTGAATACCTCGGGGGGGACACTGAAGCTTTCTTT.

The gene calls are TRBV5-1 and TRBJ2-6, with D perhaps TRBD1 (5 bases). The V and J ends lost 3 bases and 0 bases respectively, with 7 bases between them. The germline gives CDR1 SGHRS, CDR2 YFSETQ. CDR3 length equals 15 residues. The CDR3 protein is CASSSQGSGANVLTF. CDR3 nucleotide sequence: TGCGCCAGCAGCTCGCAGGGCTCTGGGGCCAACGTCCTGACTTTC.

This clonotype was counted only a few times. The genes are TRBV9 and TRBJ2-1, with D hard to call. The V gene's germline CDR1 is SGDLS and CDR2 YYNGEE. Trimming stripped 0 bases from V and 0 bases from J, with 1 base between. CDR3 length equals 13 residues. DNA for the CDR3: TGTGCCAGCAGCGTAGCCTCCTACAATGAGCAGTTCTTC. It specifies CASSVASYNEQFF.

At least ten counts were recorded for this clonotype. Here the CDR3 reads CASSLARSSGGNEQFF. The CDR3 nucleotides are TGTGCCAGCAGCTTAGCGCGGAGTAGTGGGGGGAATGAGCAGTTCTTC. The V and J genes are TRBV7-2 and TRBJ2-1, with D tentatively TRBD2 (6 bases). The CDR3 loop spans 16 amino acids. Between the trimmed V and J ends, which lost 0 bases and 7 bases, there was a span of 16 bases. Germline V gene lookup returns CDR1 SGHTA and CDR2 FQGNSA.

This clonotype has only a few counts. The V call is TRBV2, the J call TRBJ2-2; TRBD1 matches at 9 bases. J was trimmed by 2 bases and V by 6 bases; bases with no gene match: 7. This CDR3 has 16 amino acids. Germline-derived CDR1 and CDR2 are SNHLY and FYNNEI. As DNA, the CDR3 is TGTGCCAGCAGGCCCTACAGGGGGCCTAACACCGGGGAGCTGTTTTTT. Protein sequence: CASRPYRGPNTGELFF. Drawing the rest from reference TRBV2 and TRBJ2-2, the complete variable domain is EPEVTQTPSHQVTQMGQEVILRCVPISNHLYFYWYRQILGQKVEFLVSFYNNEISEKSEIFDDQFSVERPDGSNFTLKIRSTKLEDSAMYFCASRPYRGPNTGELFFGEGSRLTVL.

This clonotype was seen repeatedly, ten times or more. V is TRBV6-2 or TRBV6-3 and J is TRBJ2-1; 9 bases align to TRBD2. This CDR3 region has 14 residues. Germline CDR1 MNHEY, CDR2 SVGEGT. With 4 bases clipped from V and 5 bases from J, the junction kept 3 bases outside the gene matches. The CDR3 coding sequence is TGTGCCAGCAGTTCAAGCGGGGGGCACAATGAGCAGTTCTTC. Translation: CASSSSGGHNEQFF.

This clonotype was counted a few times. This chain connects TRBV20-1 to TRBJ1-5, with 9 bases matching TRBD1. Germline CDR1 DFQATT, CDR2 SNEGSKA (reference sequence). The CDR3 has 18 amino acids. After removal of 0 bases from V and 1 base from J, the junction contained 10 bases not matched to a gene. The CDR3 is CSARDWGQGRISNQPQHF. Written as DNA, the CDR3 is TGCAGTGCTAGAGATTGGGGACAGGGACGGATAAGCAATCAGCCCCAGCATTTT.